These 23 T cell receptor beta chains came from one sample sequenced in a study of cytomegalovirus exposure and HLA in healthy donors. PCR employed 60 Vbeta and 13 Jbeta primers. The repertoire was sequenced with immunoSEQ multiplex PCR; TCRdb's copy has only in-frame clones and lacks some. The sample has about 200,000 clones, around 86% seen once. Material: PBMCs. Receptors were obtained from a woman aged 40 to 49 in good health and CMV-seronegative.

The chain recombines TRBV2 with TRBJ2-3, with 13 bases matching TRBD2. The germline CDR1 and CDR2 sequences are SNHLY and FYNNEI. CDR3 length: 17 amino acids. J gave up 6 bases and V 4 bases, and 10 bases lay outside the gene matches. The CDR3 protein is CASSVGPLAGGSDTQYF. For the CDR3, the DNA is TGTGCCAGCAGTGTGGGGCCACTAGCGGGAGGGTCGGATACGCAGTATTTT.

This clone has just one count. The chain recombines TRBV5-5 with TRBJ2-7; TRBD1 agrees at 7 bases. The CDR3 has 15 residues. Germline values: CDR1 SGHKS, CDR2 YYEKEE (reference sequence). After removal of 2 bases from V and 3 bases from J, the junction contained 8 bases not matched to a gene. The CDR3 loop is CASSFYRGDYYEQYF. The CDR3 region has the DNA TGTGCCAGCAGCTTTTACAGGGGAGATTACTACGAGCAGTACTTC.

This chain joins TRBV2 and TRBJ1-1; TRBD1 might be the D (5 bases). The CDR3 length is 13 residues. Germline V gene sequence: CDR1 SNHLY, CDR2 FYNNEI. The V and J ends lost 6 bases and 4 bases respectively, with 12 bases between them. CDR3 in DNA: TGTGCCAGCAGGTTATCAGGGTCCACTGAAGCTTTCTTT. Translating it yields CASRLSGSTEAFF.

This chain links TRBV5-4 with TRBJ2-5; D is perhaps TRBD1 (5 bases). Deletions cut 4 bases from V and 1 base from J, with 11 bases between. Germline V gene sequence: CDR1 SGHNT, CDR2 YYREEE (reference sequence). The CDR3 is made up of 14 amino acids. CDR3 amino acids: CASSPDSSQETQYF. CDR3 coding DNA: TGTGCCAGCAGCCCTGACAGCTCCCAAGAGACCCAGTACTTC.

The CDR3 DNA reads as TGTGCCAGCAGCCCCGGGACAGGGTATGGCTACACCTTC. Its protein product is CASSPGTGYGYTF. The V and J genes are TRBV7-6 and TRBJ1-2, with TRBD1 matching 9 bases. V shed 5 bases and J 5 bases; nucleotides not matched to a gene: 3. Germline lookup yields CDR1 SGHVS and CDR2 FNYEAQ. The CDR3 runs to 13 residues.

The chain carries TRBV29-1 and TRBJ1-3; 7 nucleotides agree with TRBD1. V was clipped by 3 bases and J by 2 bases; unmatched bases: 4. This CDR3 contains 14 residues. In germline, CDR1 is SQVTM, CDR2 ANQGSEA. In nucleotides, the CDR3 is TGCAGCGTTGACCGCACAGGGGCTGGAAACACCATATATTTT. Translating gives CSVDRTGAGNTIYF.

This clone was detected a few times. The V gene is TRBV2, the J gene TRBJ2-7; weak D call: TRBD1 (5 bases). The CDR3 has 14 residues. Per the germline V gene, CDR1 is SNHLY and CDR2 is FYNNEI. Trimming pared 6 bases from V and 1 base from J, leaving 13 bases between. CDR3 DNA: TGTGCCAGCAGGACCGGTAGGGGTTCCTACGAGCAGTACTTC. This codes for CASRTGRGSYEQYF.

The chain carries TRBV18 and TRBJ1-2, with TRBD1 as a possible D gene (5 bases). V lost 0 bases and J lost 5, with 10 bases in between. The CDR3 spans 14 residues. Germline V lookup: CDR1 KGHSH, CDR2 LQKENI. CDR3 sequence: CASSPPFAGYGYTF. DNA of the CDR3: TGTGCCAGCTCACCACCGTTCGCAGGGTATGGCTACACCTTC.

This CDR3 is CASSYQAGSSYEQYF. CDR3 bases: TGTGCCAGCAGCTACCAAGCGGGGAGCTCCTACGAGCAGTACTTC. This chain links TRBV27 with TRBJ2-7, with 7 bases matching TRBD2. Trimming took 6 bases from V and 0 from J; bases not matched to a gene: 8. This CDR3 is built from 15 residues. Germline V gene data show CDR1 as MNHEY and CDR2 as SMNVEV (reference sequence).

The chain has TRBV19 and TRBJ2-5, with D tentatively TRBD1 (6 bases). The length of the CDR3 is 13 residues. CDR1 and CDR2 (germline): LNHDA, SQIVND (reference sequence). V was pared by 2 bases and J by 5 bases, with 9 bases between. Written as DNA, the CDR3 is TGTGCCAGTAGTATAACAGGGAGTGAGACCCAGTACTTC. Translation: CASSITGSETQYF. The full variable domain, its missing parts supplied by reference TRBV19 and TRBJ2-5, is DGGITQSPKYLFRKEGQNVTLSCEQNLNHDAMYWYRQDPGQGLRLIYYSQIVNDFQKGDIAEGYSVSREKKESFPLTVTSAQKNPTAFYLCASSITGSETQYFGPGTRLLVL.

The chain carries TRBV14 and TRBJ1-3; TRBD1 might be the D (6 bases). In germline, CDR1 is SGHDN, CDR2 FVKESK. CDR3 length: 13 residues. Trimming pared 5 bases from V and 2 bases from J, leaving 7 bases between. The DNA for the CDR3 is TGTGCCAGCAGCTGGACAGCTGGAAACACCATATATTTT. It yields the protein CASSWTAGNTIYF.

J is TRBJ1-4 and V is TRBV2; tentative D call: TRBD1 (5 bases). Trimming took 5 bases from V and 7 from J, leaving 11 bases between them. Germline V gene lookup returns CDR1 SNHLY and CDR2 FYNNEI. The CDR3 is 13 amino acids. Written as DNA, the CDR3 is TGTGCCAGCAGTTCAGACAGCACTGAAAAACTGTTTTTT. Amino acids: CASSSDSTEKLFF. Full variable domain (remainder filled in from reference TRBV2 and TRBJ1-4): EPEVTQTPSHQVTQMGQEVILRCVPISNHLYFYWYRQILGQKVEFLVSFYNNEISEKSEIFDDQFSVERPDGSNFTLKIRSTKLEDSAMYFCASSSDSTEKLFFGSGTQLSVL.

A single count supports this clone. This rearrangement joins TRBV29-1 to TRBJ1-2; the match to TRBD1 covers 8 bases. The J segment lost 1 base and the V segment lost 6 bases, leaving 4 bases of the junction unmatched. CDR1 is SQVTM, CDR2 ANQGSEA, per germline. The CDR3 contains 13 residues. The CDR3 bases are TGCAGCGTATTGACAGGGGATAACTATGGCTACACCTTC. It is translated as CSVLTGDNYGYTF.

V and J are TRBV9 and TRBJ1-1; D remains unclear. Germline CDR1 is SGDLS and CDR2 is YYNGEE. The CDR3 runs 14 residues. V shed 0 bases and J shed 0 bases, with 6 bases lying between them. This CDR3 is CASSVDILNTEAFF. CDR3 nucleotides: TGTGCCAGCAGCGTAGATATTCTGAACACTGAAGCTTTCTTT.

This chain connects TRBV27 to TRBJ2-5; D unresolved. In germline, CDR1 is MNHEY, CDR2 SMNVEV (reference sequence). V shed 5 bases and J shed 5 bases, with 15 bases lying between them. The CDR3 sequence is 14 residues long. The CDR3 DNA reads as TGTGCCAGCAGTCTAGGTGCTCGTTACGAGACCCAGTACTTC. Translated, it gives CASSLGARYETQYF.

This chain joins TRBV6-5 and TRBJ2-5; TRBD1 aligns across 8 bases. The V gene end was trimmed by 6 bases and the J gene end by 4 bases; junction bases not matched to a gene: 7. The CDR3 extends over 14 amino acids. Germline V CDR1 and CDR2: MNHEY, SVGAGI. The CDR3 DNA reads as TGTGCCAGCAGCTATCCAGGGGGCGGAGAGACCCAGTACTTC. This codes for CASSYPGGGETQYF.

This chain's CDR3 is CASSVVSSGNTGELFF. CDR3 DNA: TGTGCCAGCAGCGTAGTATCTAGCGGGAACACCGGGGAGCTGTTTTTT. This chain uses TRBV9 with TRBJ2-2, with 7 bases fitting TRBD2. This CDR3 comprises 16 residues. Looked up from germline, CDR1 is SGDLS and CDR2 is YYNGEE. With 0 bases clipped from V and 1 base from J, the junction kept 3 bases outside the gene matches.

The genes are TRBV4-1 and TRBJ2-3, with D possibly TRBD2 on 6 matching bases. The V end was cut by 4 bases, the J end by 1 base, with 15 bases between. The CDR3 totals 16 residues. CDR1 MGHRA and CDR2 YSYEKL come from the germline V gene. CDR3 sequence: CASSPLVGGRTDTQYF. CDR3 nucleotide sequence: TGCGCCAGCAGCCCCCTAGTGGGAGGTCGCACAGATACGCAGTATTTT.

This clone occurred a few times. The chain recombines TRBV27 with TRBJ1-4; tentatively, D is TRBD1 (6 bases). The V gene's germline CDR1 is MNHEY and CDR2 SMNVEV (reference sequence). Trimming pared 4 bases from V and 7 bases from J, leaving 13 bases between. The length of the CDR3 is 14 residues. The CDR3 loop is CASSSLGAVEKLFF. The DNA of the CDR3 is TGTGCCAGCAGTTCCCTGGGGGCTGTTGAAAAACTGTTTTTT.

V usage is TRBV28 and J usage is TRBJ1-2; 7 bases agree with TRBD1. The CDR3 extends over 14 amino acids. In germline, CDR1 is MDHEN, CDR2 SYDVKM. The V gene end was trimmed by 7 bases and the J gene end by 6 bases; junction bases not matched to a gene: 11. CDR3 in amino acids: CASMEWQGGDGYTF. For the CDR3, the DNA is TGTGCCAGCATGGAGTGGCAGGGGGGCGATGGCTACACCTTC.

V is TRBV7-8 and J is TRBJ1-3; tentative D call: TRBD1 (6 bases). The CDR3 spans 15 residues. From germline, CDR1 is SGHVS and CDR2 FQNEAQ. Trimming stripped 7 bases from V and 0 bases from J, with 13 bases between. Here the CDR3 DNA reads TGTGCCAGCATGCAGGGGCCGAGCTCTGGAAACACCATATATTTT. It encodes CASMQGPSSGNTIYF.

V usage is TRBV7-9 and J usage is TRBJ2-7, with TRBD2 identical over 10 bases. The CDR3 runs to 15 residues. Germline assignment: CDR1 SEHNR and CDR2 FQNEAQ (reference sequence). J lost 6 bases, V lost 2 bases, and 7 bases had no gene match. CDR3 sequence (DNA): TGTGCCAGCAGCTTAAAAGCGGGAGGGCCTCCCGAGCAGTACTTC. Amino acids: CASSLKAGGPPEQYF.

The chain couples TRBV18 to TRBJ1-1; a weak D match, TRBD1 (6 bases). Germline assignment: CDR1 KGHSH and CDR2 LQKENI. The V gene lost 1 base and the J gene lost 3 bases, with 12 bases spanning the gap. The CDR3 has 15 amino acids. The CDR3 DNA follows: TGTGCCAGCTCACCACGTTCAGGGGTTTACACTGAAGCTTTCTTT. Translation gives CASSPRSGVYTEAFF.